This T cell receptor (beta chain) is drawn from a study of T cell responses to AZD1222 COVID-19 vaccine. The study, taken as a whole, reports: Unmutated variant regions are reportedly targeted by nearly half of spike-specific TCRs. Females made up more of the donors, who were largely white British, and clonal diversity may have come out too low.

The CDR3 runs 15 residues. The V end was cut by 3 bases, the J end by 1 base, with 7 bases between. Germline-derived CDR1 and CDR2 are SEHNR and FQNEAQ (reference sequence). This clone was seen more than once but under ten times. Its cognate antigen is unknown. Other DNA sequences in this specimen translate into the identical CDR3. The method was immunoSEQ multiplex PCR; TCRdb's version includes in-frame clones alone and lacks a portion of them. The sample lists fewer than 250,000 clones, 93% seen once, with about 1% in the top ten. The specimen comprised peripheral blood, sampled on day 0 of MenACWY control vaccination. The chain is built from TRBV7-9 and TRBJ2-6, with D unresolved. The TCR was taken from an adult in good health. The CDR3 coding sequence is TGTGCCAGCAGCTTGAGCCAGTCTGGGGCCAACGTCCTGACTTTC. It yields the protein CASSLSQSGANVLTF. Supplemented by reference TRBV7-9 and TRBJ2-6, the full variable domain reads DTGVSQNPRHKITKRGQNVTFRCDPISEHNRLYWYRQTLGQGPEFLTYFQNEAQLEKSRLLSDRFSAERPKGSFSTLEIQRTEQGDSAMYLCASSLSQSGANVLTFGAGSRLTVL.